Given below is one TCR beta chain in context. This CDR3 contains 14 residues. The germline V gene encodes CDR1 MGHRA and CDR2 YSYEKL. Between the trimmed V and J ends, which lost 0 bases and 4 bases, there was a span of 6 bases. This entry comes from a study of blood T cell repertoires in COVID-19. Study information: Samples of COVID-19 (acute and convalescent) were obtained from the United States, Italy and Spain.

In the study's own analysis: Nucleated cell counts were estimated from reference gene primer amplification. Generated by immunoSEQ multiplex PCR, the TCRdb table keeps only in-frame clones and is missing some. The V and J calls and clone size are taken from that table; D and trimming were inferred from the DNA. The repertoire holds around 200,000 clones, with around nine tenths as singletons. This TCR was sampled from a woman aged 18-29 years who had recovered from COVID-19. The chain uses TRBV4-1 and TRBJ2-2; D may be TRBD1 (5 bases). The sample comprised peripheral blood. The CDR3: CASSQDRATGELFF. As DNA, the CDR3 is TGCGCCAGCAGCCAAGACAGGGCCACCGGGGAGCTGTTTTTT.